Below, one TCR beta chain is given with its context. Its recognized antigen is unknown. Per-base quality was not reported, and no clone a single base away is much larger than it. The receptor library was made with the immunoSEQ multiplex PCR assay. For the multiplex PCR, a mixture combining 60 forward primers for TCR Vbeta segments and 13 reverse primers for TCR Jbeta segments was used. The CDR3 region of rearranged TCR beta genes was amplified from genomic DNA by a multiplex PCR assay. Amplified TCR beta libraries were sequenced as 87-base-pair reads on the Illumina HiSeq System. In the original analysis: A later analysis counted 65 million to 90 million unique TCR beta chains across the approximately 700 repertoires, and around 12 million of these chains were shared by at least two donors. To remove PCR and sequencing errors, raw reads were error-corrected and collapsed into unique sequences using a nearest-neighbor algorithm that merged closely related sequences. Alignment of CDR3 sequences to IMGT reference sequences was used to assign V, D and J gene segments. For a sequence to be retained, a match of at least six nucleotides was required to both a V gene segment and a J gene segment. Rearrangements were classified as productive when the CDR3 lacked stop codons and remained in frame with V and J, and all other rearrangements were classified as non-productive. CDR3 was defined according to IMGT convention as the region running from the second conserved V-encoded cysteine to the conserved J-encoded phenylalanine. The earlier analysis of some 540 of the donors excluded any sequence lacking an unambiguous match to a single V gene segment. In an earlier analysis of several hundred of the donors, V segments were called functional above 56.7% productive rearrangements and were called segregating when the between-donor standard deviation exceeded 5%. To diagnose cytomegalovirus status from the catalog of TCR beta chain sequences, a statistical classification framework was built. A later analysis assigned V and J genes by comparing TCR nucleotide sequences with IMGT/GENE-DB human TR gene sequences. A later analysis assigned CDR3 sequences and most-parsimonious VDJ recombination scenarios with the TCRdist pipeline. A later analysis defined each TCR beta chain by its CDR3 amino acid sequence plus V-gene family, and excluded reads lacking a unique V-gene family. In a later analysis, fewer than 650 highly shared, low-generation-probability nucleotide sequences were removed to address suspected cross-contamination and a sequencing artifact. For each public chain, a later analysis derived a clonal expansion index from normalized ranks of inferred template counts within each repertoire. In a later analysis, generation probabilities were computed with a VDJ recombination model fitted to out-of-frame rearrangements, and the resulting probabilities were checked against IGoR. Hypergeometric tests were used in a later analysis to score TCR-TCR, TCR-HLA and TCR-CMV co-occurrence, with a repertoire-size bias correction applied to the TCR pairs. To estimate false discovery rates, a later analysis permuted the HLA or CMV assignments 20 times. In a later analysis, co-occurring TCRs were grouped using DBSCAN, and TCRdist sequence similarity was added for clustering within HLA-allele-positive subsets. Repertoires with fewer than 30,000 or more than 120,000 public chains were left out of co-occurrence clustering, as were four to six repertoires with anomalous nucleotide sharing. TCRdb retrieved this table from immuneACCESS and kept in-frame rearrangements only. Not all clones are present; in checked studies, unresolved V genes account for under half, and no reason is known for the remainder. That table supplies the V and J calls and clone size; D and trimming were determined from the DNA. This sample has roughly 170,000 clones in its table, and 76% of those were observed once. Of the sample, about 0.8% falls within the top ten clones.

V loses 3 bases of germline sequence and J loses 0 bases, and the interval between the two ends is 9 bases. CDR1 and CDR2, per the germline V gene (reference sequence), are LNHDA and SQIVND. Including the terminal cysteine and phenylalanine, the CDR3 comprises 14 residues. Only the CDR3 region is kept as DNA, spanning 42 bases read in frame from base 1. The sample belongs to a study of cytomegalovirus exposure and HLA in healthy donors (dated by TCRdb to 2015 to 2018). Looking at the study overall: According to an earlier analysis of a few hundred of the donors, about 179 million T cells yielded some 110 million unique TCR beta sequences and roughly 280 Gb of sequence data. About 280 gigabases of sequencing data and 70 million to 100 million unique TCR sequences made up an early release that covered around 640 HLA-typed donors. Of the roughly 390 genotyped donors, 70% to 90% were placed in the genetic ancestry cluster associated with self-reported Caucasian donors. The aim of the study was to test whether cataloging public T cell receptors could identify signatures of past pathogen exposure. The study used immunosequencing to profile the T cell repertoires of approximately 690 subjects and linked those repertoires to cytomegalovirus serostatus. A separate validation cohort of roughly 120 different subjects was used in addition to the roughly 670-subject first cohort. To predict cytomegalovirus infection status, the study combined high-throughput TCR immunosequencing, statistical association of individual TCRs with disease status, and machine learning. In a later analysis, previously published TCR beta repertoires from fewer than 750 donors were re-analyzed and high-resolution HLA genotyping was added so that TCR occurrence patterns could be studied. Rather than using new phenotypic data, the later analysis identified candidate immune exposures from TCR beta sequences and from how often those sequences occurred across donors. In an earlier analysis of a few hundred of the donors, high-throughput TCR beta sequencing was used to judge whether each TCR beta V gene segment behaved as functional or pseudogenic. Donor age, sex, ethnicity and CMV serostatus were compiled together with the repertoire data. A later genetic analysis took genome-wide SNP genotypes for 398 of the 666 donors and used that subset as a discovery cohort. All discovery cohort repertoires had been generated on a single sequencing platform. HLA typing included class I and class II loci at four-digit resolution. Typing coverage varied by locus: about 629-640 donors for A, B, C, DRB1 and DQB1; around 560 for DQA1; over 600 for DPA1; approximately 490 for DPB1. Roughly 5 DR-DQ haplotypes were treated as single units for association and clustering because of strong linkage in the cohort. Among 350 to 400 genotyped donors of the cohort, an average of around 240,000 unique TCR beta nucleotide sequences were sequenced per donor, roughly 20% of them non-productive.

In total, roughly 710 healthy bone marrow donors made up the cohort. At the time of sampling, every cohort member was nominally healthy, though immune exposures that went unrecorded were likely present. The donor was CMV seronegative and belonged to the group of 350 or so seronegative cohort members. A peripheral blood sample was collected from each donor, and TCR beta sequencing was performed on peripheral blood mononuclear cells. Genomic DNA extraction from the blood cell samples was performed with the Qiagen DNeasy Blood Extraction Kit. Broader findings and caveats from the paper: Because HLA typing was missing for some donors at each locus, association tests included only the typed subset. The classifier was reported to diagnose cytomegalovirus status with high specificity and sensitivity in both the original and validation cohorts. A group of highly shared sequence variants was considered likely to be a technical artifact of the sequencing pipeline. Roughly uniform sequencing depth across donors was assumed in presence/absence analyses, although this assumption may not hold. Three of the identified cytomegalovirus-associated TCR beta chains were confirmed in vitro to be specific for cytomegalovirus antigens. In a later analysis, TCR association rates were found to vary across HLA loci, with the most associated TCRs seen for DRB1 alleles and the fewest for HLA-C alleles. CMV serostatus was the only immune exposure information available for the cohort. A later analysis found that most CMV-associated TCR beta chains appeared HLA-restricted, with HLA associations seemingly driven largely by CMV exposure. In the study, 150 to 200 TCR beta chains were listed as associated with cytomegalovirus. A further reported finding was that TCR beta sequences accurately predicted the HLA-A and HLA-B alleles for most subjects in the first cohort. Strong co-occurrence of HLA alleles, especially DR and DQ, made assigning TCR associations to individual alleles difficult. In this cohort, only TCR beta chains were sequenced, and detectable features were limited by the absence of alpha or paired-chain data. Several of the top co-occurrence clusters appeared to be linked to parvovirus B19, influenza, CMV and Epstein-Barr virus, according to a later analysis. The earlier analysis of around 600 of the donors excluded about 16 rarely observed V segments, including chromosome 9 orphons, because counts were too low. According to the authors, the approach could potentially be generalized to other disease states and immunological phenotypes. In an earlier analysis of approximately 590 of the donors, most TCR beta V segments appeared in productive rearrangements about 90% or about 30% of the time, broadly matching IMGT annotations. A later genetic analysis reported fewer N-insertions in productive TCRs among donors in an Asian-associated ancestry cluster than the roughly 700-donor mean. Because the 87-base-pair reads could not distinguish some IMGT-functional V segments, including TRBV6-2 and TRBV6-3, those segments were excluded. In a later analysis, HLA-associated TCR beta chains showed more clonal expansion and lower generation probabilities than non-associated chains that were equally common. Correlated functional status among segregating V segments might be attributable to linkage disequilibrium, but an unknown experimental factor could not be ruled out. V-gene and J-gene trimming of TCR beta chains was associated with a missense DCLRE1C variant in a later genetic analysis, and the association was replicated in an independent cohort. In a later analysis, over 15,000 TCR beta sequences were associated with specific HLA alleles at a false discovery rate of 0.05. While some public TCRs were present in many individuals, most TCR sequences turned up only very rarely across donors.

Specimen: PBMCs. The receptor comes from a female donor in good health and CMV-seronegative. The chain joins TRBV19 to TRBJ2-7; the D gene cannot be named for sure. CDR3 loop: CASSINSPSYEQYF. The nucleotide sequence reads TGTGCCAGTAGTATTAATTCCCCCTCCTACGAGCAGTACTTC. The full variable domain, completed from the reference TRBV19 and TRBJ2-7 proteins outside the CDR3, reads DGGITQSPKYLFRKEGQNVTLSCEQNLNHDAMYWYRQDPGQGLRLIYYSQIVNDFQKGDIAEGYSVSREKKESFPLTVTSAQKNPTAFYLCASSINSPSYEQYFGPGTRLTVT.